This TCR beta chain was identified during a study of CD8 T cells in Susac syndrome. Study-level findings and limits: An acknowledgment was made by the study that its TCR sequencing and HLA analysis involved relatively few individuals. Repertoires of Susac syndrome CD4+ T cells lacked clonal expansion.

With random hexamers, 0.5 to 1 ug RNA was reverse transcribed. In TCRdb, the immunoSEQ multiplex PCR reads were re-called with MiXCR into one record per CDR3 protein. The top ten clones hold approximately 0.12% of a sample with more than 150,000 distinct CDR3 sequences, approximately 94% of them seen once. Germline V gene data show CDR1 as KGHDR and CDR2 as SFDVKD. V was trimmed by 5 bases and J by 4 bases, leaving 8 bases between them. The CDR3 runs 13 residues. As for this clonotype: Its antigen is currently unknown.

The sequenced sample consisted of CD4+ T cells from PBMCs. The origin of this receptor is a human donor with Susac syndrome. The chain uses TRBV24-1 and TRBJ1-5; D uncertain. This CDR3 is CATSAAGNQPQHF. The CDR3 DNA reads as TGTGCCACCAGTGCCGCGGGGAATCAGCCCCAGCATTTT.